Reported below is one T cell receptor beta chain. Only one count was recorded for this clone. No cognate antigen has been identified for it. No much larger clone is present one base from it, and per-base qualities are unavailable. Donors formed part of the validation cohort, which comprised 95 to 150 subjects and was distinct from the first cohort of fewer than 750 subjects. Trimming removed 0 bases from V and 1 base from J, leaving 7 bases between the germline ends. The CDR3 numbers 14 residues from cysteine through phenylalanine. Just the 42-base CDR3 DNA is kept, in frame starting at base 1. CDR1 and CDR2 are drawn from the germline V gene: SGHVS, FQNEAQ. The library was prepared using the immunoSEQ multiplex PCR assay. In the paper's pipeline: A statistical classification framework was built for diagnosing cytomegalovirus status from the catalog of TCR beta chain sequences. TCRdb took over this immuneACCESS table, retaining in-frame rearrangements with V and J assigned. Such tables are incomplete; in checked studies, under half of the missing clones stem from an unresolved V gene, and the remainder is unexplained. Clone size and V and J calls were adopted from that table, with D and trimming inferred from the DNA. Counted in this sample were tens of thousands of clones; around 97% of them appeared once. The top ten hold about 1.6% of the sample.

The sample originates from a study of cytomegalovirus exposure and HLA in healthy donors (dated by TCRdb to 2016 to 2017). Concerning the study at large: According to a later analysis, the approximately 120 validation repertoires were produced on the same platform as the 700 or so repertoires of the first cohort. The aim of the study was to test whether cataloging public T cell receptors could identify signatures of past pathogen exposure. In addition to the first cohort of 500 to 850 subjects, a separate validation cohort of around 110 different subjects was used. High-throughput TCR immunosequencing, statistical association of individual TCRs with disease status, and machine learning were combined to predict cytomegalovirus infection status.

Here is what the overall study found, with its caveats: Subsequent analysis determined that TCRs grouped into clusters in the first cohort also showed a tendency toward co-occurrence across the 120 or so validation repertoires, and roughly 95% of cluster scores exceeded 0. The classifier was reported to diagnose cytomegalovirus status with high specificity and sensitivity in both the original and validation cohorts. The authors suggested that the approach could potentially be extended to other disease states and immunological phenotypes. Most TCR sequences were observed very rarely across donors, whereas some public TCRs were present in many individuals. The study gave a list of 150 to 200 TCR beta chains associated with cytomegalovirus. All 120 or so repertoires were used to score co-occurrence in the validation cohort in a later analysis, because that analysis had no HLA typing for the cohort. A few of the identified cytomegalovirus-associated TCR beta chains were confirmed in vitro to be specific for cytomegalovirus antigens.

This receptor was obtained from a woman between 18 and 29 years old in good health and CMV-seropositive. The sequencing input was PBMCs. The sequence links TRBV7-8 to TRBJ2-7; possibly the D gene is TRBD1, per 5 matching bases. The CDR3: CASSLAGHSYEQYF. The base sequence is TGTGCCAGCAGCTTAGCTGGACATTCCTACGAGCAGTACTTC.